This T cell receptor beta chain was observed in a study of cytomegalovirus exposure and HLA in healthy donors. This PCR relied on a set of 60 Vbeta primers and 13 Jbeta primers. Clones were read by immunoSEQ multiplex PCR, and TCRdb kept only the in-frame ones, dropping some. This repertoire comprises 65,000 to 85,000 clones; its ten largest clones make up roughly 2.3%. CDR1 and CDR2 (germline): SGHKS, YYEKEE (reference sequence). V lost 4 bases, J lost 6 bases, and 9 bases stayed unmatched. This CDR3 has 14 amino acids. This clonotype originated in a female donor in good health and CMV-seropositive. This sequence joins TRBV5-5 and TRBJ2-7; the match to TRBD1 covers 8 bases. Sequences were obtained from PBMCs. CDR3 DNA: TGTGCCAGCAGCGGGCGGGACAGGCTGACCGAGCAGTACTTC. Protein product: CASSGRDRLTEQYF.